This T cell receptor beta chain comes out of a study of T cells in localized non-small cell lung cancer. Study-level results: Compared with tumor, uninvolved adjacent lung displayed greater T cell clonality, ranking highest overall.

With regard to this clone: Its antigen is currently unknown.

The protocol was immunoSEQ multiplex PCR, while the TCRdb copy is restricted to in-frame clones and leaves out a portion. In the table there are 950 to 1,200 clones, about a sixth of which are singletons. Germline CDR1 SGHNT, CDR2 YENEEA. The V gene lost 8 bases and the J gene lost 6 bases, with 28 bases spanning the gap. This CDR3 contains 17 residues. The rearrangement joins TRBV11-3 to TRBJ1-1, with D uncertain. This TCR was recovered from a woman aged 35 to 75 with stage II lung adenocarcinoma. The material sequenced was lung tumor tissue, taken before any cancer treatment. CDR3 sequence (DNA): TGTGCCAGCCTTTCTTCGACGCTTGGGCTGGGTCGGGCTGAAGCTTTCTTT. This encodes CASLSSTLGLGRAEAFF.